This record looks at one TCR beta chain sequence and its context. Per the original data handling: For nucleated cells, counts were estimated from reference gene primer amplification. Assay used: immunoSEQ multiplex PCR; TCRdb lists only in-frame clones, some missing. That table gives V, J and clone size, and the DNA gave D and trimming. The sample lists roughly 100,000 clones; around 80% were seen once. These data are taken from a study of blood T cell repertoires in COVID-19. About the research overall: Donors in the United States, Italy and Spain gave samples during acute or convalescent COVID-19. The analysed material was cDNA or gDNA that came from T cells, B-cell-depleted T cells, or PBMCs.

The ends lost 0 bases at V and 3 bases at J; junction bases unmatched: 12. The CDR3 spans 20 residues. The germline V gene encodes CDR1 SGHRS and CDR2 YFSETQ. The Seattle patients, enrolled during active infection, were followed longitudinally. Sequenced material: peripheral blood. The receptor's source is an elderly man with COVID-19, enrolled during active disease. This chain uses TRBV5-1 with TRBJ2-2; 12 bases fit TRBD2. CDR3 DNA sequence: TGCGCCAGCAGCTTGGTAGGGCTAGCGGGAGGGCCAATTGACACCGGGGAGCTGTTTTTT. This sequence encodes CASSLVGLAGGPIDTGELFF.